This T cell receptor beta chain is drawn from a study of cytomegalovirus exposure and HLA in healthy donors (dated by TCRdb to about 2017). Background on the whole study: A later analysis indicated that the 90 to 150 validation repertoires were generated on the platform also employed for the approximately 670 repertoires of the first cohort. The study combined high-throughput TCR immunosequencing, statistical association of individual TCRs with disease status, and machine learning to predict cytomegalovirus infection status. The study was designed to test whether signatures of past pathogen exposure could be identified by cataloging public T cell receptors. A separate validation cohort of approximately 130 different subjects was used in addition to the roughly 700-subject first cohort. Study-wide findings and limitations: According to the authors, the approach could potentially be generalized to other disease states and immunological phenotypes. In both the original and validation cohorts, the classifier was reported to diagnose cytomegalovirus status with high specificity and sensitivity. Three of the identified cytomegalovirus-associated TCR beta chains were confirmed in vitro to be specific for cytomegalovirus antigens. The study gave a list of about 170 TCR beta chains associated with cytomegalovirus. Most TCR sequences were seen in very few donors, while some public TCRs were found in many individuals. Subsequent analysis determined that TCRs grouped into clusters in the first cohort also showed a tendency toward co-occurrence across the 130 or so validation repertoires, and about 94% of cluster scores exceeded 0. All 120 or so repertoires were used to score co-occurrence in the validation cohort in a later analysis, because that analysis had no HLA typing for the cohort.

On this clone: The target of this receptor is not known. Per-nucleotide qualities are absent, and no much larger clonotype sits a single base away.

Libraries were prepared through the immunoSEQ multiplex PCR assay. In the authors' own workflow: A statistical classification framework was built to diagnose cytomegalovirus status from the catalog of TCR beta chain sequences. TCRdb carries this immuneACCESS record with in-frame sequences only. Its versions omit some clonotypes, under half of them owing to an unresolved V gene in the studies checked, with the rest unexplained. The V and J calls and clone size were taken over from that table, and D and trimming were inferred from the DNA. Counted in this sample were roughly 330,000 clones; about 85% of them appeared once. The biggest ten clones account for approximately 1% of the sample. As encoded in the germline V gene (reference sequence), CDR1 is MNHEY while CDR2 is SMNVEV. From the cysteine up to the phenylalanine, the CDR3 has a length of 15 residues. Only the CDR3 region is kept as DNA, spanning 45 bases read in frame from base 1. The V end loses 1 base and the J end loses 1 base, and a stretch of 10 bases separates them.

The donors were included in the validation cohort of around 120 subjects, a group kept apart from the approximately 700-subject first cohort. This sequence originates from a woman aged 25 to 45 in good health and CMV-seropositive. The sequencing input was PBMCs. Recombination joined TRBV27 with TRBJ1-1; the D gene cannot be resolved reliably. DNA sequence: TGTGCCAGCAGTTTATTGGACGGAAGGAACACTGAAGCTTTCTTT. Its translation reads: CASSLLDGRNTEAFF.